The 9 T cell receptor beta chains presented below share a single source sample, sequenced in a study of shared clonotypes between healthy human individuals (dated by TCRdb to between 2020 and 2021). Receptor amplification or capture employed the immunoSEQ multiplex PCR assay. TCRdb stores this immuneACCESS table with in-frame sequences only. Part of the clones is absent; in the studies checked, under half of the shortfall reflects unresolved V genes, and no reason is known for the rest. A total of around 120,000 clones appear in this sample, about 67% of them only once. In total, the top ten clones hold around 25% of the sample. Material for sequencing was memory CD8+ T cells sorted from blood. Per the publication, the cell subset or site label means: CD45RO+ cells pooled with CCR7-negative TemRA cells. The receptors originated from a young woman in good health.

The chain is built from TRBV25-1 and TRBJ2-1; D perhaps matches TRBD2 (7 bases). Germline V gene lookup returns CDR1 MGHDK and CDR2 SYGVNS. V lost 8 bases to trimming and J lost 11 bases, with 19 bases between them. The CDR3 consists of 13 residues. The CDR3 protein is CASGGAPVIKQFF. The CDR3 nucleotides read TGTGCCAGCGGGGGGGCCCCGGTAATTAAGCAGTTCTTC.

In this sample, this clone turned up many times. V gene TRBV6-5 combines with J gene TRBJ1-1, with TRBD1 as a possible D gene (6 bases). The germline V and J ends were trimmed by 4 bases and 1 base, with 16 bases remaining between them. The germline V gene has CDR1 MNHEY and CDR2 SVGAGI. The CDR3 has 16 amino acids. The CDR3 coding sequence is TGTGCCAGCAGTTCTCTAGCAGGGGCGGGGAACACTGAAGCTTTCTTT. Translated: CASSSLAGAGNTEAFF.

The chain has TRBV5-1 and TRBJ2-2; D might be TRBD2 (6 bases). The CDR3 spans 16 residues. Germline CDR1 SGHRS, CDR2 YFSETQ. Trimming pared 0 bases from V and 1 base from J, leaving 10 bases between. This CDR3 is CASSLAREMNTGELFF. Here the CDR3 DNA reads TGCGCCAGCAGCTTGGCGCGGGAAATGAACACCGGGGAGCTGTTTTTT.

This clone was seen only a few times. The rearrangement joins TRBV19 to TRBJ1-2; D not resolved. V was pared by 1 base and J by 4 bases, with 7 bases between. The germline gives CDR1 LNHDA, CDR2 SQIVND (reference sequence). This CDR3 region has 13 residues. CDR3 in DNA: TGTGCCAGTAGTATAGCAGGTCTCTATGGCTACACCTTC. Its protein is CASSIAGLYGYTF.

This sequence joins TRBV5-6 and TRBJ2-1; unclear D gene. From germline, CDR1 is SGHDT and CDR2 YYEEEE. This CDR3 comprises 12 residues. V lost 0 bases and J 7 bases, leaving 5 bases between the germline ends. CDR3 DNA: TGTGCCAGCAGCTTGGTGAGGAATGAGCAGTTCTTC. Residues: CASSLVRNEQFF.

V gene TRBV29-1 combines with J gene TRBJ2-2; D gene ambiguous. The germline V and J ends were trimmed by 7 bases and 0 bases, with 9 bases remaining between them. CDR1 SQVTM and CDR2 ANQGSEA come from the germline V gene. The CDR3 contains 13 residues. The CDR3 reads CSAASSNTGELFF. CDR3 nucleotides: TGCAGCGCTGCATCCTCGAACACCGGGGAGCTGTTTTTT.

This chain connects TRBV29-1 to TRBJ2-3, with D hard to call. Trimming removed 3 bases at V and 0 bases at J, with 4 bases between. CDR1 is SQVTM, CDR2 ANQGSEA, per germline. This CDR3 region has 12 residues. The DNA of the CDR3 is TGCAGCGTTGAGGGCAGCACAGATACGCAGTATTTT. This codes for CSVEGSTDTQYF.

This clone was seen a handful of times. The chain uses TRBV30 and TRBJ1-4; 9 bases map to TRBD1. V shed 0 bases and J 7 bases; nucleotides not matched to a gene: 6. Germline CDR1 and CDR2: GTSNPN and SVGIG (reference sequence). The CDR3 is made up of 15 amino acids. CDR3 nucleotide sequence: TGTGCCTGGAGTGTACAGAGGACAGGGGCTGAAAAACTGTTTTTT. Amino acids: CAWSVQRTGAEKLFF.

This clone was counted once. The CDR3: CASSQDLGRPTLSYEQYF. The CDR3 DNA is TGCGCCAGCAGCCAAGATCTGGGCCGGCCAACCCTCTCCTACGAGCAGTACTTC. The genes are TRBV4-1 and TRBJ2-7, with D unresolved. The length of the CDR3 is 18 residues. V was cut by 0 bases and J by 0 bases, with 18 bases left in between. Germline CDR1 MGHRA, CDR2 YSYEKL.